Presented here are 12 T cell receptor beta chains from one specimen sequenced in a study of cytomegalovirus exposure and HLA in healthy donors. Amplification used 60 Vbeta primers and 13 Jbeta primers. Produced via immunoSEQ multiplex PCR; TCRdb's table is partial and in-frame only. This table holds about 130,000 clones. Sequencing used PBMCs. The source is an older woman in good health and CMV-seronegative.

V usage is TRBV30 and J usage is TRBJ2-1, with TRBD2 matching over 11 bases. There are 14 residues in the CDR3. V trimming: 3 bases; J trimming: 4 bases; junction bases outside the gene matches: 2. The V gene's germline CDR1 is GTSNPN and CDR2 SVGIG (reference sequence). The CDR3 sequence: CAWRRTSGYNEQFF. Here the CDR3 DNA reads TGTGCCTGGAGAAGGACTAGCGGGTACAATGAGCAGTTCTTC. The full variable domain, its missing parts supplied by reference TRBV30 and TRBJ2-1, is SQTIHQWPATLVQPVGSPLSLECTVEGTSNPNLYWYRQAAGRGLQLLFYSVGIGQISSEVPQNLSASRPQDRQFILSSKKLLLSDSGFYLCAWRRTSGYNEQFFGPGTRLTVL.

The rearrangement uses TRBV10-2 and TRBJ2-1; weak D call: TRBD1 (5 bases). This CDR3 spans 14 amino acids. The V and J ends lost 7 bases and 4 bases respectively, with 14 bases between them. CDR1 WSHSY and CDR2 SAAADI come from the germline V gene. For the CDR3, the DNA is TGCGCCAGCAAGGACAATACCCAGTACAATGAGCAGTTCTTC. As protein: CASKDNTQYNEQFF.

This chain links TRBV9 with TRBJ2-5, with 8 positions matching TRBD2. V dropped 3 bases and J dropped 2; count of bases not matched to a gene: 12. There are 17 residues in the CDR3. From germline, CDR1 is SGDLS and CDR2 YYNGEE. The CDR3 DNA is TGTGCCAGCAGCGGGGGGGCCCGGGGGGGCAGTCAAGAGACCCAGTACTTC. Translating it yields CASSGGARGGSQETQYF.

The chain links TRBV27 to TRBJ2-5; D is ambiguous. This CDR3 is built from 14 residues. The germline V gene has CDR1 MNHEY and CDR2 SMNVEV (reference sequence). V gave up 5 bases and J gave up 2 bases, with 12 bases separating them. CDR3 bases: TGTGCCAGCAGTCGCACCGTGAGACAAGAGACCCAGTACTTC. Translating gives CASSRTVRQETQYF.

The chain couples TRBV28 to TRBJ2-7, with no clear D. Germline CDR1 and CDR2: MDHEN and SYDVKM. Trimming removed 4 bases from V and 3 bases from J, with 4 bases in between. The CDR3 length is 11 residues. This chain's CDR3 is CASSSVYEQYF. In DNA, the CDR3 is TGTGCCAGCAGTTCCGTCTACGAGCAGTACTTC. The whole variable domain, filled in from reference TRBV28 and TRBJ2-7, reads DVKVTQSSRYLVKRTGEKVFLECVQDMDHENMFWYRQDPGLGLRLIYFSYDVKMKEKGDIPEGYSVSREKKERFSLILESASTNQTSMYLCASSSVYEQYFGPGTRLTVT.

This chain links TRBV7-8 with TRBJ2-5; 9 nucleotides agree with TRBD2. Near its end, the DNA agrees better with TRBJ2-7, so the J call may be wrong. The germline CDR1 and CDR2 sequences are SGHVS and FQNEAQ. The CDR3 spans 14 residues. The CDR3 nucleotides read TGTGCCAGCAGCTTAACCGCGGGGGGGCACGAGCAGTACTTC. Encoded protein: CASSLTAGGHEQYF.

V is TRBV19 and J is TRBJ2-1; 8 positions agree with TRBD2. With 3 bases clipped from V and 9 bases from J, the junction kept 7 bases outside the gene matches. The CDR3 loop spans 14 amino acids. Per the germline V gene, CDR1 is LNHDA and CDR2 is SQIVND (reference sequence). The CDR3 DNA reads as TGTGCCAGTAGTATTGAAGCGGGAGCTACTGAGCAGTTCTTC. It encodes CASSIEAGATEQFF.

The chain carries TRBV27 and TRBJ1-2, with 9 bases aligning to TRBD1. This CDR3 has 18 amino acids. CDR1 and CDR2 (germline): MNHEY, SMNVEV (reference sequence). With 3 bases clipped from V and 1 base from J, the junction kept 12 bases outside the gene matches. For the CDR3, the DNA is TGTGCCAGCAGTTTGGGCGGGACAGGGACGGGCATTAACTATGGCTACACCTTC. Protein: CASSLGGTGTGINYGYTF.

Comments on this clone: The junction shows a germline mismatch at one end, possibly a read error. The same CDR3 arises from other DNA sequences in this sample as well. This chain joins TRBV19 and TRBJ2-7; the match to TRBD1 covers 9 bases. Looked up from germline, CDR1 is LNHDA and CDR2 is SQIVND (reference sequence). The CDR3 runs 16 residues. CDR3 coding DNA: TGTGCCAGTAGTGAGAGACAGGGACAGGGAGCCTACGAACAGTACTTC. Residues: CASSERQGQGAYEQYF.

The rearrangement uses TRBV27 and TRBJ1-6, with 7 bases identical to TRBD1. CDR1 is MNHEY and CDR2 is SMNVEV in the germline V gene (reference sequence). V dropped 5 bases and J dropped 9; count of bases not matched to a gene: 7. The CDR3 covers 14 residues. The CDR3 bases are TGTGCCAGCAGTCTGACAGGGTACGGTTCACCCCTCCACTTT. Translated: CASSLTGYGSPLHF.

V and J are TRBV9 and TRBJ1-5; 10 bases map to TRBD1. Per the germline V gene, CDR1 is SGDLS and CDR2 is YYNGEE. The CDR3 length is 17 residues. Germline trimming cut 5 bases from V and 6 bases from J; bases unmatched to any gene: 14. The CDR3 sequence: CASSPGTGVGFGQPQHF. The CDR3 DNA reads TGTGCCAGCAGTCCCGGGACAGGGGTCGGGTTCGGTCAGCCCCAGCATTTT.

V is TRBV6-6 and J is TRBJ1-5; a weak D match, TRBD1 (6 bases). Trimming took off 0 bases at V and 4 bases at J, with 10 bases between the two ends. The CDR3 is 15 amino acids. CDR1 MNHNY and CDR2 SVGAGI come from the germline V gene (reference sequence). The CDR3 sequence: CASSYSGGRNQPQHF. Written as DNA, the CDR3 is TGTGCCAGCAGTTACTCAGGGGGAAGGAATCAGCCCCAGCATTTT.